One sample yielded the 31 T cell receptor beta chains listed below, sequenced in a study of blood T cell repertoires in COVID-19. The table came from immunoSEQ multiplex PCR; TCRdb's copy has only in-frame clones and leaves some out. The table records some 150,000 clones, 85% to 90% of them present only once. Sequenced material: peripheral blood. Every receptor here comes from a woman between 35 and 50 years old with acute or convalescent COVID-19.

The chain links TRBV6-5 to TRBJ2-7, with no clear D. CDR3 length: 12 amino acids. V lost 8 bases, J lost 5 bases, and 13 bases lay in between. Per the germline V gene, CDR1 is MNHEY and CDR2 is SVGAGI. CDR3 nucleotide sequence: TGTGCCAGCGTAAACTCCTTAAACGAGCAGTACTTC. Amino acid sequence: CASVNSLNEQYF.

The V gene is TRBV7-3, the J gene TRBJ2-5; no reliable D call. The CDR3 consists of 13 residues. Trimming stripped 5 bases from V and 5 bases from J, with 12 bases between. Germline V CDR1 and CDR2: SGHTA, FQGTGA. The CDR3 spells CASSKAVRETQYF. In nucleotides, the CDR3 is TGTGCCAGCAGCAAGGCGGTGCGGGAGACCCAGTACTTC.

The chain links TRBV7-8 to TRBJ1-2; 7 bases fit TRBD1. CDR1 SGHVS and CDR2 FQNEAQ come from the germline V gene. V shed 4 bases and J 8 bases; nucleotides not matched to a gene: 7. The CDR3 loop spans 13 amino acids. The CDR3 bases are TGTGCCAGCAGCTACGACAGGGCTCAGGGCTACACCTTC. It translates to CASSYDRAQGYTF.

The chain combines TRBV5-1 with TRBJ1-1, with D perhaps matching TRBD1 (6 bases). The V gene's germline CDR1 is SGHRS and CDR2 YFSETQ. The CDR3 covers 15 residues. Trimming shortened V by 0 bases and J by 1 base, and 10 bases separated the two germline ends. CDR3 sequence reads: CASSLATGWNTEAFF. The DNA for the CDR3 is TGCGCCAGCAGCTTGGCCACAGGGTGGAACACTGAAGCTTTCTTT.

This clone occurred once. V and J are TRBV12-3 or TRBV12-4 and TRBJ1-2; D unresolved. V was pared by 5 bases and J by 4 bases, with 5 bases between. The CDR3 loop spans 11 amino acids. The CDR3 sequence is CASSNLYGYTF. The CDR3 DNA reads TGTGCCAGCAGTAATCTCTATGGCTACACCTTC.

This sequence joins TRBV19 and TRBJ1-5; no clear D. CDR3 length equals 13 residues. Germline V gives CDR1 LNHDA, CDR2 SQIVND (reference sequence). The CDR3 loop is CASWAGGNQPQHF. DNA for the CDR3: TGTGCTAGTTGGGCAGGCGGCAATCAGCCCCAGCATTTT. Combining the CDR3 with reference TRBV19 and TRBJ1-5 gives the whole variable domain DGGITQSPKYLFRKEGQNVTLSCEQNLNHDAMYWYRQDPGQGLRLIYYSQIVNDFQKGDIAEGYSVSREKKESFPLTVTSAQKNPTAFYLCASWAGGNQPQHFGDGTRLSIL.

This clone is a singleton in its sample. The chain uses TRBV3-1 (or the pseudogene TRBV3-2) and TRBJ2-1; TRBD2 aligns across 9 bases. V shed 0 bases, J shed 6 bases, and the junction held 15 bases outside the gene matches. Germline CDR1 and CDR2: LGHDT and YNNKEL (reference sequence). The CDR3 is 19 amino acids. CDR3: CASSQDIPVGGGEGNEQFF. CDR3 sequence (DNA): TGTGCCAGCAGCCAAGATATCCCCGTCGGCGGGGGGGAGGGCAATGAGCAGTTCTTC.

The chain uses TRBV27 and TRBJ2-1; the match to TRBD1 covers 7 bases. Germline CDR1 MNHEY, CDR2 SMNVEV (reference sequence). The trim removed 6 bases at V and 7 bases at J, leaving 12 bases unmatched. The CDR3 loop spans 15 amino acids. Here the CDR3 DNA reads TGTGCCAGCAGGAATCGACCCGGGACAGATAATGAGCAGTTCTTC. Protein: CASRNRPGTDNEQFF.

As concerns this clone: Other DNA sequences in the sample encode the same CDR3. J is TRBJ1-1 and V is TRBV24-1; possible D gene TRBD1, 6 bases. The V end was cut by 3 bases, the J end by 5 bases, with 6 bases between. CDR1 KGHDR and CDR2 SFDVKD come from the germline V gene. CDR3 length equals 12 residues. This CDR3 reads CATSDRGTEAFF. For the CDR3, the DNA is TGTGCCACCAGTGATAGGGGGACTGAAGCTTTCTTT.

This chain joins TRBV5-6 and TRBJ1-1; 9 nucleotides align to TRBD1. This CDR3 is 15 amino acids long. Germline V lookup: CDR1 SGHDT, CDR2 YYEEEE. J lost 5 bases, V lost 4 bases, and 9 bases had no gene match. The CDR3 sequence is CASSRMGQGGTEAFF. CDR3 DNA sequence: TGTGCCAGCAGCCGAATGGGACAGGGTGGGACTGAAGCTTTCTTT. The variable domain in full, completed from reference TRBV5-6 and TRBJ1-1, reads DAGVTQSPTHLIKTRGQQVTLRCSPKSGHDTVSWYQQALGQGPQFIFQYYEEEERQRGNFPDRFSGHQFPNYSSELNVNALLLGDSALYLCASSRMGQGGTEAFFGQGTRLTVV.

To note about this clone: A read error may produce the germline difference seen at one junction end. The chain links TRBV18 to TRBJ2-7; TRBD1 aligns across 12 bases. Per the germline V gene, CDR1 is KGHSH and CDR2 is LQKENI. The CDR3 runs 13 residues. CDR3 bases: TGTGCCAGCTCGGCGGACGACCGGGACAGGGGGCTATTC. Translation gives CASSADDRDRGLF.

The chain couples TRBV3-1 (or the pseudogene TRBV3-2) to TRBJ2-1; 8 positions agree with TRBD2. The J segment lost 6 bases and the V segment lost 0 bases, leaving 10 bases of the junction unmatched. There are 17 residues in the CDR3. Germline CDR1 is LGHDT and CDR2 is YNNKEL (reference sequence). For the CDR3, the DNA is TGTGCCAGCAGCCAAGAAGGGAGCGGGAGAAGATTCAATGAGCAGTTCTTC. This encodes CASSQEGSGRRFNEQFF.

The V and J genes are TRBV24-1 and TRBJ2-7; 13 nucleotides line up with TRBD2. J gave up 7 bases and V 4 bases, and 9 bases lay outside the gene matches. The CDR3 sequence is 16 residues long. CDR1 is KGHDR and CDR2 is SFDVKD in the germline V gene. In DNA, the CDR3 is TGTGCCACCAGTGACCCCCGACTAGCGGGAGGAGAAGAGCAGTACTTC. It translates to CATSDPRLAGGEEQYF.

The chain recombines TRBV4-1 with TRBJ2-7, with 8 bases that match TRBD1. V trimming: 1 base; J trimming: 3 bases; junction bases outside the gene matches: 5. Germline V gene sequence: CDR1 MGHRA, CDR2 YSYEKL. The CDR3 length is 15 residues. The CDR3 nucleotides read TGCGCCAGCAGCCAAGTACATGACAGGGGCTACGAGCAGTACTTC. It translates to CASSQVHDRGYEQYF.

This sequence joins TRBV3-1 (or the pseudogene TRBV3-2) and TRBJ1-4; no clear D gene. Trimming pared 0 bases from V and 4 bases from J, leaving 15 bases between. CDR1 is LGHDT and CDR2 is YNNKEL in the germline V gene (reference sequence). The CDR3 spans 17 residues. CDR3 amino acids: CASSQDFYIEDNEKLFF. CDR3 nucleotide sequence: TGTGCCAGCAGCCAAGATTTTTACATTGAGGATAATGAAAAACTGTTTTTT.

The chain employs TRBV13 and TRBJ2-1, with D perhaps TRBD2 (6 bases). The V gene's germline CDR1 is PRHDT and CDR2 FYEKMQ (reference sequence). There are 14 residues in the CDR3. Trimming took off 7 bases at V and 15 bases at J, with 25 bases between the two ends. The CDR3 loop is CASTSEMGLAGTFF. DNA for the CDR3: TGTGCCAGCACCTCAGAGATGGGGTTGGCGGGAACGTTCTTC.

The chain has TRBV4-1 and TRBJ1-6, with a weak D call TRBD1 (6 bases). The CDR3 totals 16 residues. V lost 0 bases to trimming and J lost 6 bases, with 12 bases between them. Germline assignment: CDR1 MGHRA and CDR2 YSYEKL. The CDR3 loop is CASSQDEQGPNSPLHF. The CDR3 DNA reads as TGCGCCAGCAGCCAAGATGAGCAGGGGCCTAATTCACCCCTCCACTTT.

The V call is TRBV27, the J call TRBJ1-2; 9 bases agree with TRBD1. V lost 8 bases to trimming and J lost 5 bases; unmatched junction nucleotides: 9. The CDR3 length is 14 residues. The V gene's germline CDR1 is MNHEY and CDR2 SMNVEV (reference sequence). The DNA for the CDR3 is TGTGCCAGCCACGGGGACAGGGAAGAATATGGCTACACCTTC. It specifies CASHGDREEYGYTF.

This chain joins TRBV11-3 and TRBJ1-5, with 8 bases identical to TRBD1. The V segment lost 5 bases and the J segment 6 bases; nucleotides outside the gene matches: 3. Germline CDR1 and CDR2: SGHNT and YENEEA. The CDR3 totals 13 residues. The CDR3 region has the DNA TGTGCCAGCAGCGACACAGGGGGTCAGCCCCAGCATTTT. It yields the protein CASSDTGGQPQHF.

The rearrangement joins TRBV28 to TRBJ1-2, with TRBD1 identical over 8 bases. CDR1 and CDR2 (germline): MDHEN, SYDVKM. The CDR3 contains 15 residues. The V and J ends lost 5 bases and 6 bases, in that order; junction bases with no gene match: 11. CDR3 sequence reads: CASSLAGAGGNGYTF. CDR3 bases: TGTGCCAGCAGTCTAGCCGGTGCAGGGGGCAATGGCTACACCTTC.

The chain combines TRBV2 with TRBJ1-1; D may be TRBD1 (5 bases). CDR1 and CDR2 (germline): SNHLY, FYNNEI. Trimming removed 9 bases at V and 1 base at J, with 9 bases between. The CDR3 covers 12 residues. This CDR3 reads CASLGENTEAFF. The CDR3 DNA sequence: TGTGCCAGTTTAGGGGAGAACACTGAAGCTTTCTTT.

The chain links TRBV3-1 (or the pseudogene TRBV3-2) to TRBJ1-1; TRBD1 matches at 8 bases. The CDR3 consists of 15 residues. CDR1 is LGHDT and CDR2 is YNNKEL in the germline V gene (reference sequence). V was clipped by 3 bases and J by 1 base; unmatched bases: 4. The chain's CDR3 is CASSQIGQGNTEAFF. CDR3 DNA: TGTGCCAGCAGCCAGATAGGACAGGGGAACACTGAAGCTTTCTTT.

The V and J genes are TRBV19 and TRBJ2-2, with 9 bases matching TRBD1. CDR1 is LNHDA, CDR2 SQIVND, per germline (reference sequence). The CDR3 contains 15 residues. Trimming took 5 bases from V and 4 from J; bases not matched to a gene: 5. The CDR3 sequence is CASSSTGGGTGELFF. The CDR3 region has the DNA TGTGCCAGTAGTTCTACAGGGGGCGGCACCGGGGAGCTGTTTTTT.

This clone was detected only a few times. The V call is TRBV5-1, the J call TRBJ2-7; TRBD2 matches at 7 bases. The CDR3 has 13 amino acids. Trimming cost V 5 bases and J 3 bases; bases outside gene matches: 5. The germline gives CDR1 SGHRS, CDR2 YFSETQ. The CDR3 DNA follows: TGCGCCAGCAGTCCTGGACTAGTCTACGAGCAGTACTTC. As protein: CASSPGLVYEQYF.

The rearrangement joins TRBV12-3 or TRBV12-4 to TRBJ1-1; D unclear. This CDR3 region has 13 residues. V lost 7 bases to trimming and J lost 4 bases, with 13 bases between them. DNA for the CDR3: TGTGCCAGCACCAACAACCCTAGCACTGAAGCTTTCTTT. Translated: CASTNNPSTEAFF.

The chain is built from TRBV4-2 and TRBJ1-2; possible D gene TRBD1, 6 bases. This CDR3 has 15 amino acids. V was pared by 2 bases and J by 5 bases, with 15 bases between. Looked up from germline, CDR1 is LGHNA and CDR2 is YNFKEQ. CDR3 amino acids: CASSQSKGGLYGYTF. The CDR3 DNA reads TGTGCCAGCAGCCAATCAAAGGGGGGACTATATGGCTACACCTTC.

The rearrangement links TRBV10-3 to TRBJ1-1, with unresolved D. This CDR3 has 14 amino acids. The germline V gene has CDR1 ENHRY and CDR2 SYGVKD. V lost 0 bases, J lost 1 base, and 6 bases lay in between. The DNA for the CDR3 is TGTGCCATCAGTGAGTCGATCGGGAACACTGAAGCTTTCTTT. Encoded protein: CAISESIGNTEAFF.

The CDR3 DNA reads as TGTGCCAGTAGTCCACAGGCAACTAATGAAAAACTGTTTTTT. Translation gives CASSPQATNEKLFF. V gene TRBV19 combines with J gene TRBJ1-4, with D perhaps TRBD1 (5 bases). The germline V and J ends were trimmed by 5 bases and 0 bases, with 7 bases remaining between them. The length of the CDR3 is 14 residues. Germline V CDR1 and CDR2: LNHDA, SQIVND (reference sequence).

The rearrangement joins TRBV19 to TRBJ2-7, with TRBD1 identical over 9 bases. V shed 3 bases, J shed 6 bases, and the junction held 3 bases outside the gene matches. CDR3 size: 13 residues. CDR1 is LNHDA and CDR2 is SQIVND in the germline V gene (reference sequence). The CDR3 DNA reads as TGTGCCAGTAGTATTACGACAGGGGGCGAGCAGTACTTC. As protein: CASSITTGGEQYF.

The rearrangement links TRBV27 to TRBJ2-4; 12 nucleotides align to TRBD2. This CDR3 spans 15 amino acids. The germline V gene encodes CDR1 MNHEY and CDR2 SMNVEV (reference sequence). Trimming at V came to 1 base and at J to 9 bases, leaving 4 bases not matched to a gene. CDR3 residues: CASSLFRTSGIIQYF. Here the CDR3 DNA reads TGTGCCAGCAGTTTATTCAGGACTAGCGGGATCATTCAGTACTTC.

This chain uses TRBV5-1 with TRBJ1-4; 8 nucleotides agree with TRBD1. This CDR3 comprises 15 residues. The germline CDR1 and CDR2 sequences are SGHRS and YFSETQ. J gave up 5 bases and V 2 bases, and 5 bases lay outside the gene matches. The CDR3 DNA sequence: TGCGCCAGCAGCTTCGGACAGGGCGGGAATGAAAAACTGTTTTTT. As protein: CASSFGQGGNEKLFF.